A selection of T cell receptor beta chains follows, all from one sample in a study of blood T cell repertoires in COVID-19. Data came from immunoSEQ multiplex PCR; TCRdb stores just in-frame clones and leaves some out. The sample records around 310,000 clones, around 90% being singletons. Sequencing input: peripheral blood. Receptors were obtained from a middle-aged woman with COVID-19, enrolled during active disease. CDR3s include the opening cysteine and the closing phenylalanine or tryptophan. Each record gives: D gene, V gene, J gene, clone size, CDR3 protein, CDR3 DNA. D genes are given only for firm matches. Clone size is not always given. Where it is, it says once, few, many or a class for expanded clones.

NA,TRBV12-3/TRBV12-4,TRBJ1-1,NA,CASSRGYTEAFF,TGTGCCAGCAGCCGGGGATACACTGAAGCTTTCTTT
NA,TRBV7-9,TRBJ2-3,NA,CASSYFTDTQYF,TGTGCCAGCAGCTACTTCACAGATACGCAGTATTTT
NA,TRBV6-6,TRBJ2-1,NA,CASSYVTIYNEQFF,TGTGCCAGCAGTTACGTCACTATATACAATGAGCAGTTCTTC
NA,TRBV28,TRBJ1-2,NA,CASSSPSSPYGYTF,TGTGCCAGCAGTTCCCCCTCCAGTCCATATGGCTACACCTTC
NA,TRBV5-1,TRBJ1-3,once,CASSIDSAGNTIYF,TGCGCCAGCAGCATAGACAGCGCTGGAAACACCATATATTTT
TRBD1,TRBV7-9,TRBJ1-4,once,CASSPDRANEKLFF,TGTGCCAGCAGCCCGGACAGGGCTAATGAAAAACTGTTTTTT
TRBD2,TRBV24-1,TRBJ2-3,NA,CATSDRSTSGRAGDTQYF,TGTGCCACCAGTGACAGGTCGACTAGCGGGAGGGCGGGAGATACGCAGTATTTT
NA,TRBV6-5,TRBJ1-1,few,CASSSGPQGEAFF,TGTGCCAGCAGCTCCGGGCCACAGGGTGAAGCTTTCTTT
NA,TRBV2,TRBJ1-6,few,CASTLRGSPLHF,TGTGCCAGCACCCTACGGGGTTCACCCCTCCACTTT
TRBD1,TRBV24-1,TRBJ1-1,NA,CATSVGQGAGTEAFF,TGTGCCACCAGTGTAGGGCAGGGGGCAGGGACTGAAGCTTTCTTT
NA,TRBV24-1,TRBJ1-5,NA,CATRMRGRQPQHF,TGTGCCACCAGGATGCGGGGGCGCCAGCCCCAGCATTTT
NA,TRBV28,TRBJ1-2,NA,CASSLARSERYGYTF,TGTGCCAGCAGTTTAGCCAGAAGCGAACGCTATGGCTACACCTTC
TRBD1,TRBV9,TRBJ2-5,once,CASSVTQGVNEETQYF,TGTGCCAGCAGCGTAACCCAGGGGGTCAACGAAGAGACCCAGTACTTC
NA,TRBV7-9,TRBJ1-3,NA,CASSLAAARGGNTIYF,TGTGCCAGCAGCTTAGCGGCAGCCCGAGGGGGAAACACCATATATTTT
NA,TRBV28,TRBJ1-1,NA,CASSATGYTEAFF,TGTGCCAGCAGTGCAACAGGGTACACTGAAGCTTTCTTT
NA,TRBV5-1,TRBJ1-2,NA,CASSLNRSSYLDNYGYTF,TGCGCCAGCAGCTTGAACAGGAGCTCGTATCTCGATAACTATGGCTACACCTTC
NA,TRBV3-1/TRBV3-2,TRBJ1-1,NA,CASSSTGNTEAFF,TGTGCCAGCAGCTCAACGGGGAACACTGAAGCTTTCTTT
TRBD1,TRBV5-4,TRBJ1-6,once,CASRPTGTGDSPLHF,TGTGCCAGCAGACCAACGGGTACAGGGGACTCACCCCTCCACTTT
NA,TRBV30,TRBJ1-2,NA,CAWRDRGFRDNYGYTF,TGTGCCTGGAGGGATCGCGGGTTCCGGGATAACTATGGCTACACCTTC
TRBD1,TRBV28,TRBJ1-5,once,CASSPQGQGNQPQHF,TGTGCCAGCAGCCCGCAGGGACAGGGCAATCAGCCCCAGCATTTT
TRBD2,TRBV11-2,TRBJ2-1,NA,CASSLLAGGTYNEQFF,TGTGCCAGCAGCCTATTAGCGGGAGGAACCTACAATGAGCAGTTCTTC
NA,TRBV28,TRBJ2-7,NA,CASSLTYEQYF,TGTGCCAGCAGTTTAACATACGAGCAGTACTTC
NA,TRBV9,TRBJ1-3,few,CASSFRGSSGNTIYF,TGTGCCAGCAGCTTCAGGGGTAGCTCTGGAAACACCATATATTTT
NA,TRBV3-1/TRBV3-2,TRBJ1-2,once,CASSPDFTRNYGYTF,TGTGCCAGCAGCCCGGACTTTACACGTAACTATGGCTACACCTTC
TRBD1,TRBV27,TRBJ1-2,NA,CASPPGGTGRFSSGYTF,TGTGCCAGCCCCCCCGGGGGGACAGGGAGGTTTTCGAGTGGCTACACCTTC
TRBD1,TRBV27,TRBJ1-2,NA,CASSLKAGGLKPAYGYTF,TGTGCCAGCAGTTTAAAGGCAGGGGGGCTCAAGCCGGCATATGGCTACACCTTC
TRBD2,TRBV9,TRBJ2-5,NA,CASSVAVGLAEETQYF,TGTGCCAGCAGCGTAGCTGTTGGACTAGCGGAAGAGACCCAGTACTTC
TRBD1,TRBV18,TRBJ1-3,once,CASSPLTGGLSGNTIYF,TGTGCCAGCTCACCTCTGACAGGGGGGCTCTCTGGAAACACCATATATTTT
TRBD1,TRBV20-1,TRBJ1-2,NA,CSAGTVYGYTF,TGCAGTGCGGGGACAGTGTATGGCTACACCTTC
TRBD2,TRBV18,TRBJ2-7,NA,CASSPRLAGGVYEQYF,TGTGCCAGCTCACCACGACTAGCGGGAGGAGTCTACGAGCAGTACTTC
TRBD2,TRBV30,TRBJ2-3,NA,CAWSDRLAGAGADTQYF,TGTGCCTGGAGCGATAGACTAGCGGGGGCTGGGGCAGATACGCAGTATTTT
NA,TRBV6-2/TRBV6-3,TRBJ1-1,NA,CASSHTGSTEAFF,TGTGCCAGCAGCCATACGGGGAGCACTGAAGCTTTCTTT